This TCR beta chain stems from a study of blood T cell repertoires in COVID-19. Overall study context: COVID-19 samples from acute and convalescent phases originated in the United States, Italy and Spain. PBMCs, B-cell-depleted T cells, or T cells provided the cDNA or gDNA that made up the material.

Germline V gene data show CDR1 as LNHDA and CDR2 as SQIVND (reference sequence). CDR3 length: 12 residues. The V end lost 6 bases, the J end lost 7 bases, and 7 bases lay between the germline ends. In the original workflow: From reference gene primer amplification, estimates of nucleated cell counts were derived. TCRdb's copy holds only in-frame clones and misses some; the assay was immunoSEQ multiplex PCR. V, J and clone size are taken as reported in that table, and D and trimming were inferred from the DNA itself. Counted here are under 300,000 clones, around 90% occurring once; the ten biggest clones make up approximately 7%. This clone was seen more than once but under ten times.

The chain is built from TRBV19 and TRBJ1-6, with D possibly matching TRBD1 (5 bases). The sequencing input was peripheral blood. The source is a woman aged 70-85 years with active or convalescent COVID-19. The CDR3 here is CASRDRNSPLHF. The CDR3 nucleotides are TGTGCCAGTAGAGACAGAAATTCACCCCTCCACTTT.